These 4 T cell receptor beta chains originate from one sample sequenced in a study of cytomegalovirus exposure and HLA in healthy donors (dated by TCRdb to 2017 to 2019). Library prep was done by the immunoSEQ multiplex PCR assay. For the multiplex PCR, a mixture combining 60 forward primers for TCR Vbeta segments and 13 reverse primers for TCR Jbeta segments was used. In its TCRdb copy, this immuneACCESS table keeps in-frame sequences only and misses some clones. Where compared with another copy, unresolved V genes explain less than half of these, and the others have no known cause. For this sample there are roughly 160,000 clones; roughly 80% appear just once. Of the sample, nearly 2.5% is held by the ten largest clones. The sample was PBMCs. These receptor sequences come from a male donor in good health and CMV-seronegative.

The CDR3 coding sequence is TGCGCCAGCAGCTCTTCGTCCGGGAGCTCGGTCTTGGCCGGGGAGCTGTTTTTT. Translation: CASSSSSGSSVLAGELFF. The rearrangement uses TRBV5-1 and TRBJ2-2; possible D gene TRBD2, 6 bases. V lost 3 bases and J lost 6, with 24 bases in between. This CDR3 comprises 18 residues. Germline V gene lookup returns CDR1 SGHRS and CDR2 YFSETQ.

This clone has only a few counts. DNA for the CDR3: TGTGCCAGCGCCTACACAGGGGGGTTGGATCAGCCCCAGCATTTT. Its translation: CASAYTGGLDQPQHF. The genes are TRBV27 and TRBJ1-5; 8 bases fit TRBD1. The CDR3 totals 15 residues. Looked up from germline, CDR1 is MNHEY and CDR2 is SMNVEV (reference sequence). V trimming: 8 bases; J trimming: 5 bases; junction bases outside the gene matches: 11.

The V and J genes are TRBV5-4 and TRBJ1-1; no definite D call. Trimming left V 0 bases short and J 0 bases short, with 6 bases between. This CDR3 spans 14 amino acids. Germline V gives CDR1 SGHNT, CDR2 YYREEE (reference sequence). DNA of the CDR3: TGTGCCAGCAGCTTGGACAGAATGAACACTGAAGCTTTCTTT. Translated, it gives CASSLDRMNTEAFF. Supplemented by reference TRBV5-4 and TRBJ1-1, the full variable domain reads ETGVTQSPTHLIKTRGQQVTLRCSSQSGHNTVSWYQQALGQGPQFIFQYYREEENGRGNFPPRFSGLQFPNYSSELNVNALELDDSALYLCASSLDRMNTEAFFGQGTRLTVV.

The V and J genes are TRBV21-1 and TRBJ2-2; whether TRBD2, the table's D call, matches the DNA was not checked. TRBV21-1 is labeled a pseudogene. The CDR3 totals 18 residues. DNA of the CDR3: TGTGCCAGCAGCGGGACGCCGGGGTGGCGGGGCCCAGCCGGGGAGCTGTTTTTT. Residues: CASSGTPGWRGPAGELFF.